A selection of T cell receptor beta chains follows, all from one sample in a study of T cells after yellow fever vaccination. MiXCR was run by TCRdb on the 5' RACE reads, yielding one entry per CDR3 protein. Here the sample spans under 50,000 distinct CDR3 sequences, more than 6% being singletons. This material consisted of PBMCs, either bulk or a sorted T-cell subset (CD4+, CD8+, memory, or dextramer-sorted; not recorded which), taken 45 days after the yellow fever booster vaccination. These receptors were collected from a man aged 25-40 years who received the YFV17D yellow fever vaccine. CDR3s include the opening cysteine and the closing phenylalanine or tryptophan. The order of the fields is V gene, CDR3 length, J gene, clone size, D gene, CDR3 protein, CDR3 DNA. The D gene is left open where the match is weak. A row's size may be missing; if present it is once, few, many or a size class.

TRBV7-2	15	TRBJ2-3	many	TRBD1	CASSSQGGGTDTQYF	TGTGCCAGCAGCTCACAGGGGGGCGGCACAGATACGCAGTATTTT
TRBV7-2	15	TRBJ2-7	many	TRBD1	CASSSDRARSYEQYF	TGTGCCAGCAGCTCCGACAGGGCAAGATCCTACGAGCAGTACTTC
TRBV3-1	14	TRBJ2-2	-	-	CASSNGRNTGELFF	TGTGCCAGCAGCAACGGACGGAACACCGGGGAGCTGTTTTTT
TRBV27	13	TRBJ1-1	many	-	CASSLSGRTEAFF	TGTGCCAGCAGTTTATCGGGGAGGACTGAAGCTTTCTTT
TRBV5-1	15	TRBJ2-7	many	TRBD1	CASSPGQPPSYEQYF	TGCGCCAGCAGCCCGGGACAGCCACCCTCCTACGAGCAGTACTTC
TRBV6-2/TRBV6-3	11	TRBJ2-7	few	TRBD2	CASSTGLVRYF	TGTGCCAGCAGTACGGGACTAGTACGGTACTTC
TRBV12-3/TRBV12-4	11	TRBJ2-7	many	-	CASSLLYEQYF	TGTGCCAGCAGCCTTTTGTACGAGCAGTACTTC
TRBV7-2	14	TRBJ2-5	many	-	CASSLSGFTETQYF	TGTGCCAGCAGCCTCTCGGGTTTTACGGAGACCCAGTACTTC
TRBV18	14	TRBJ2-7	-	-	CASSPAGATYEQYF	TGTGCCAGCTCACCTGCAGGGGCAACCTACGAGCAGTACTTC
TRBV6-1	14	TRBJ2-1	few	-	CASIEGPAANEQFF	TGTGCCAGCATCGAGGGACCGGCGGCCAATGAGCAGTTCTTC
TRBV6-2/TRBV6-3	14	TRBJ2-5	many	-	CASSTTVSRETQYF	TGTGCCAGCAGCACGACAGTTTCTCGGGAGACCCAGTACTTC
TRBV19	14	TRBJ2-5	few	-	CASSIGGSQETQYF	TGTGCCAGTAGTATAGGAGGATCCCAAGAGACCCAGTACTTC
TRBV20-1	17	TRBJ1-2	many	TRBD1	CSAKDLGQGARGYGYTF	TGCAGTGCTAAGGACCTGGGACAGGGGGCGAGGGGTTATGGCTACACCTTC
TRBV7-2	15	TRBJ2-7	few	-	CASSLGNLVSYEQYF	TGTGCCAGCAGCTTAGGCAATCTCGTCTCCTACGAGCAGTACTTC
TRBV6-5	11	TRBJ2-7	many	-	CAAGTSYEQYF	TGTGCCGCCGGGACTTCCTACGAGCAGTACTTC
TRBV7-8	18	TRBJ2-5	few	TRBD2	CASSLGTSGSILRETQYF	TGTGCCAGCAGCCTAGGGACTAGCGGGAGCATTCTAAGGGAGACCCAGTACTTC
TRBV7-2	16	TRBJ2-1	many	TRBD2	CASSLRGLVRGNEQFF	TGTGCCAGCAGCTTAAGGGGACTAGTAAGGGGGAATGAGCAGTTCTTC
TRBV6-1	15	TRBJ2-7	-	TRBD1	CASSRSVDRDHEQYF	TGTGCCAGCAGTAGATCGGTAGACAGGGATCACGAGCAGTACTTC
TRBV5-1	14	TRBJ2-3	many	-	CASSSGQTTDTQYF	TGCGCCAGCAGCTCGGGACAAACCACAGATACGCAGTATTTT
TRBV11-2	16	TRBJ2-7	-	-	CASSLGVGGLGYEQYF	TGTGCCAGCAGCTTAGGAGTTGGGGGTTTGGGCTACGAGCAGTACTTC
TRBV7-8	17	TRBJ2-6	few	-	CASSLARRSSGANVLTF	TGTGCCAGCAGCTTAGCCCGAAGAAGCTCTGGGGCCAACGTCCTGACTTTC
TRBV7-2	16	TRBJ2-1	few	-	CASSLPSGSSYNEQFF	TGTGCCAGCAGCTTACCCAGCGGCAGCTCCTACAATGAGCAGTTCTTC
TRBV27	15	TRBJ2-7	many	TRBD1	CASTRRQGTIYEQYF	TGTGCCAGCACCAGAAGACAGGGGACAATCTACGAGCAGTACTTC
TRBV3-1	13	TRBJ2-1	medium-sized	-	CASSHLLYNEQFF	TGTGCCAGCAGCCACCTGCTCTACAATGAGCAGTTCTTC
TRBV27	14	TRBJ2-7	few	-	CASRKIGTSVRQYF	TGTGCCAGCAGGAAAATAGGGACTTCGGTTCGGCAGTACTTC
TRBV23-1	13	TRBJ2-3	many	-	CASVGHDRDTQYF	TGCGCCAGCGTAGGGCATGATAGGGATACGCAGTATTTT
TRBV27	15	TRBJ2-1	many	TRBD2	CASTSPSGAYNEQFF	TGTGCCAGCACCTCCCCAAGCGGGGCCTACAATGAGCAGTTCTTC
TRBV6-5	15	TRBJ2-3	many	-	CASSSGEGATDTQYF	TGTGCCAGCAGTTCGGGGGAGGGGGCTACAGATACGCAGTATTTT
TRBV3-1	15	TRBJ2-7	many	-	CASSLLHPSSYEQYF	TGTGCCAGCAGCCTTCTACACCCGAGCTCCTACGAGCAGTACTTC
TRBV20-1	14	TRBJ2-7	few	-	CSADAPDGEYEQYF	TGCAGTGCTGATGCCCCGGACGGGGAATACGAGCAGTACTTC
TRBV6-1	13	TRBJ2-5	few	-	CASSQRGGETQYF	TGTGCCAGCAGTCAAAGGGGGGGAGAGACCCAGTACTTC
TRBV5-6	16	TRBJ2-7	-	-	CASSLEGVGGRYEQYF	TGTGCCAGCAGCTTGGAAGGGGTTGGAGGTAGATACGAGCAGTACTTC
TRBV20-1	12	TRBJ1-2	many	TRBD1	CSGTGVAYGYTF	TGCAGCGGTACAGGGGTAGCCTATGGCTACACCTTC
TRBV11-2	15	TRBJ1-6	few	TRBD1	CASSVQTGAYSPLHF	TGTGCCAGCAGCGTCCAGACAGGGGCTTATTCACCCCTCCACTTT
TRBV12-3/TRBV12-4	14	TRBJ1-1	many	-	CASSQSQGWTEAFF	TGTGCCAGCAGCCAGAGCCAGGGTTGGACTGAAGCTTTCTTT
TRBV10-3	13	TRBJ2-3	few	-	CAISPEVTDTQYF	TGTGCCATCAGCCCCGAGGTCACAGATACGCAGTATTTT
TRBV7-2	16	TRBJ2-1	few	-	CASSLAGTTAYNEQFF	TGTGCCAGCAGCTTAGCCGGGACAACCGCCTACAATGAGCAGTTCTTC
TRBV5-1	14	TRBJ2-2	-	TRBD2	CASSMKASGGELFF	TGCGCCAGCAGCATGAAGGCTAGCGGTGGGGAGCTGTTTTTT
TRBV6-2/TRBV6-3	11	TRBJ2-1	many	-	CASSKVNEQFF	TGTGCCAGCAGTAAAGTAAATGAGCAGTTCTTC
TRBV7-8	15	TRBJ2-6	many	-	CASSLWGSGANVLTF	TGTGCCAGCAGCTTATGGGGCTCTGGGGCCAACGTCCTGACTTTC
TRBV20-1	14	TRBJ2-5	many	TRBD1	CSAVRGPLQETQYF	TGCAGTGCTGTTAGGGGGCCCCTACAAGAGACCCAGTACTTC
TRBV11-3	15	TRBJ2-2	many	-	CASSLDLSNSGELFF	TGTGCCAGCAGCTTAGATCTAAGTAACAGCGGGGAGCTGTTTTTT
TRBV18	14	TRBJ1-5	many	-	CASSPGLNGQPQHF	TGTGCCAGCTCACCAGGTTTAAATGGCCAGCCCCAGCATTTT
TRBV12-3/TRBV12-4	14	TRBJ2-7	-	-	CASSRTQGFNEQYF	TGTGCCAGCAGTAGAACACAGGGATTCAACGAGCAGTACTTC
TRBV10-2	15	TRBJ2-7	few	-	CASRVGPTASYEQYF	TGCGCCAGCAGGGTTGGACCCACCGCCTCCTACGAGCAGTACTTC
TRBV7-2	17	TRBJ2-1	many	-	CASSLGRWGTPSNEQFF	TGTGCCAGCAGCTTAGGAAGATGGGGGACCCCTTCCAATGAGCAGTTCTTC
TRBV4-3	17	TRBJ2-1	-	-	CASSQDLASGSYNEQFF	TGCGCCAGCAGCCAAGATCTTGCCTCGGGGTCCTACAATGAGCAGTTCTTC
TRBV24-1	14	TRBJ2-5	many	TRBD2	CATSSGRAQETQYF	TGTGCCACCAGTAGCGGGAGGGCCCAAGAGACCCAGTACTTC
TRBV12-3/TRBV12-4	17	TRBJ2-6	few	-	CASRSGTSPSGANVLTF	TGTGCCAGCAGGTCCGGGACGTCTCCTTCTGGGGCCAACGTCCTGACTTTC
TRBV7-2	17	TRBJ2-5	few	TRBD2	CASSTRLGGGPSETQYF	TGTGCCAGCAGCACCCGGTTGGGGGGAGGGCCATCAGAGACCCAGTACTTC
TRBV5-5	15	TRBJ2-1	many	TRBD1	CASSYVGDRVNEQFF	TGTGCCAGCAGCTACGTAGGGGACAGGGTGAATGAGCAGTTCTTC
TRBV7-9	13	TRBJ1-2	large	-	CASSGALNYGYTF	TGTGCCAGCAGCGGGGCCCTCAACTATGGCTACACCTTC
TRBV5-1	16	TRBJ2-1	few	TRBD2	CASSSTSAYSYNEQFF	TGCGCCAGCAGTTCAACTAGCGCGTACTCCTACAATGAGCAGTTCTTC
TRBV2	15	TRBJ2-3	-	TRBD1	CASSGQGMGPDTQYF	TGTGCCAGCAGTGGACAGGGAATGGGTCCAGATACGCAGTATTTT
TRBV5-1	12	TRBJ2-3	few	-	CASSPEGLTQYF	TGCGCCAGCAGCCCCGAGGGTCTAACACAGTATTTT